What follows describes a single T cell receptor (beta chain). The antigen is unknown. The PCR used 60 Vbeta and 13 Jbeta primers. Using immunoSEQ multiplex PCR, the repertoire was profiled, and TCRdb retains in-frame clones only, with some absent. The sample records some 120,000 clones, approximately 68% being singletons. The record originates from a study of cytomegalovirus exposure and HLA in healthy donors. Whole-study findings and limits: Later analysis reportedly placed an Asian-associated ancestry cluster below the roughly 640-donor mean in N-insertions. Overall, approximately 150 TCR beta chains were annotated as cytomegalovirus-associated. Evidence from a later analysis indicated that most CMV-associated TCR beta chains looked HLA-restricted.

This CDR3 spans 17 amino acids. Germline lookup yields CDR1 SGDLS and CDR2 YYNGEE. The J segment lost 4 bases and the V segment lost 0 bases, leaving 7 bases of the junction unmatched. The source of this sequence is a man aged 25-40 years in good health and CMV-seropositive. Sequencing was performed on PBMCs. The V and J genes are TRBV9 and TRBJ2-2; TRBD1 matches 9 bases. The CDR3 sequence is CASSVAGQGFSTGELFF. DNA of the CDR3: TGTGCCAGCAGCGTAGCCGGACAGGGGTTTTCCACCGGGGAGCTGTTTTTT.